One and the same sample provided the 15 T cell receptor beta chains below, sequenced in a study of blood T cell repertoires in COVID-19 (dated by TCRdb to 2018 to 2021). Library creation used the immunoSEQ multiplex PCR assay. The table comes from immuneACCESS by way of TCRdb, which keeps in-frame sequences with V and J called. Part of the clones is missing from these tables; in studies checked, under half for an unresolved V gene and the rest for unknown reasons. The sample table shows about 320,000 clones, and over 80% are seen once. The leading ten clones occupy less than 6.5% of the sample. The sample taken for sequencing was PBMCs or T cells enriched from blood (not recorded which). The receptor set was obtained from a man aged 25 to 45 who had recovered from COVID-19.

The chain joins TRBV28 to TRBJ1-2; 9 bases fit TRBD1. V lost 6 bases, J lost 9 bases, and 14 bases stayed unmatched. The germline V gene encodes CDR1 MDHEN and CDR2 SYDVKM. The CDR3 consists of 15 residues. The CDR3 sequence: CASSPTHRDRVRYTF. The DNA of the CDR3 is TGTGCCAGCAGCCCCACCCACCGGGACAGGGTCCGCTACACCTTC.

Only a few counts were recorded for this clone. The chain couples TRBV28 to TRBJ2-3; the D gene is possibly TRBD2 (5 bases). From germline, CDR1 is MDHEN and CDR2 SYDVKM. The CDR3 has 14 residues. Trimming removed 6 bases at V and 3 bases at J, with 13 bases between. The CDR3 protein is CASSPLRETDTQYF. Written as DNA, the CDR3 is TGTGCCAGCAGCCCCCTTAGGGAGACAGATACGCAGTATTTT.

The chain employs TRBV30 and TRBJ1-2; D is perhaps TRBD1 (5 bases). The CDR3 contains 13 residues. The germline gives CDR1 GTSNPN, CDR2 SVGIG (reference sequence). Trimming left V 4 bases short and J 4 bases short, with 13 bases between. The CDR3 DNA is TGTGCCTGGACATTGCAGGGCAGCTATGGCTACACCTTC. Encoded protein: CAWTLQGSYGYTF.

This rearrangement joins TRBV6-5 to TRBJ1-3; D remains unclear. The CDR3 extends over 15 amino acids. Germline V gene sequence: CDR1 MNHEY, CDR2 SVGAGI. With 7 bases removed from V and 0 bases from J, the gap between germline ends came to 13 bases. CDR3 sequence: CASTAIGISGNTIYF. As DNA, the CDR3 is TGTGCCAGCACCGCAATCGGGATCTCTGGAAACACCATATATTTT.

The chain recombines TRBV20-1 with TRBJ2-7; 11 bases agree with TRBD2. V was clipped by 3 bases and J by 4 bases; unmatched bases: 8. This CDR3 spans 15 amino acids. Germline CDR1 DFQATT, CDR2 SNEGSKA (reference sequence). This CDR3 reads CSASHGLAGGYEQYF. The CDR3 bases are TGCAGTGCTAGTCATGGTCTAGCGGGGGGATACGAGCAGTACTTC.

This clone was detected only a few times. The chain joins TRBV28 to TRBJ2-7; 7 bases are a match to TRBD1. The CDR3 is 15 residues long. Germline loops: CDR1 MDHEN, CDR2 SYDVKM. V shed 6 bases, J shed 0 bases, and the junction held 8 bases outside the gene matches. CDR3 amino acids: CASSPSAGGSYEQYF. CDR3 coding DNA: TGTGCCAGCAGCCCCTCGGCAGGGGGCTCCTACGAGCAGTACTTC.

The chain couples TRBV11-2 to TRBJ1-3; D uncertain. V lost 1 base and J lost 0, with 4 bases in between. From germline, CDR1 is SGHAT and CDR2 FQNNGV. CDR3 size: 14 residues. DNA for the CDR3: TGTGCCAGCAGCTTAGCCCTCTCTGGAAACACCATATATTTT. Its translation is CASSLALSGNTIYF.

V is TRBV5-6 and J is TRBJ2-7, with D perhaps TRBD2 (6 bases). The CDR3 has 14 residues. V dropped 4 bases and J dropped 1 base, with 12 bases sitting between them. The germline V gene has CDR1 SGHDT and CDR2 YYEEEE. CDR3 bases: TGTGCCAGCAGCGACGCCGGGACTTCCTACGAGCAGTACTTC. Its protein product is CASSDAGTSYEQYF.

In DNA form, the CDR3 reads TGTGCCAGCAGCCCAGGTACTGAAGCTTTCTTT. This translates into CASSPGTEAFF. V and J are TRBV9 and TRBJ1-1; D is uncertain. CDR1 and CDR2 (germline): SGDLS, YYNGEE. The CDR3 has 11 residues. V gave up 4 bases and J gave up 5 bases, with 6 bases separating them.

This chain links TRBV24-1 with TRBJ2-1; 16 bases align to TRBD2. CDR1 and CDR2 from the germline V gene are KGHDR and SFDVKD. CDR3 length equals 18 residues. V lost 6 bases and J lost 1; bases outside the gene matches: 5. Here the CDR3 DNA reads TGTGCCACCAGTCAGGGACTAGCGGGGGGGCCTTCCTACAATGAGCAGTTCTTC. This translates into CATSQGLAGGPSYNEQFF.

The V gene is TRBV9, the J gene TRBJ1-6, with TRBD1 identical over 7 bases. The germline CDR1 and CDR2 sequences are SGDLS and YYNGEE. The V gene end was trimmed by 0 bases and the J gene end by 5 bases; junction bases not matched to a gene: 2. This CDR3 region has 15 residues. The CDR3 loop reads CASSVDRGDNSPLHF. CDR3 DNA: TGTGCCAGCAGCGTAGACAGGGGCGATAATTCACCCCTCCACTTT.

The rearrangement uses TRBV5-1 and TRBJ1-1, with TRBD1 matching 7 bases. Germline V lookup: CDR1 SGHRS, CDR2 YFSETQ. Trimming took 2 bases from V and 4 from J; bases not matched to a gene: 5. The CDR3 contains 14 residues. The CDR3 is CASSFKQGFTEAFF. The CDR3 DNA reads TGCGCCAGCAGCTTCAAACAGGGGTTCACTGAAGCTTTCTTT.

The V gene is TRBV3-1 (or the pseudogene TRBV3-2), the J gene TRBJ2-3; D remains unclear. In germline, CDR1 is LGHDT, CDR2 YNNKEL (reference sequence). V lost 5 bases and J lost 5, with 14 bases in between. The CDR3 loop spans 14 amino acids. CDR3 loop: CASSDRVLRDTQYF. CDR3 nucleotides: TGTGCCAGCAGCGACCGGGTTTTAAGAGATACGCAGTATTTT.

V is TRBV3-1 (or the pseudogene TRBV3-2) and J is TRBJ2-1, with 13 bases identical to TRBD2. The CDR3 extends over 16 amino acids. Germline CDR1 is LGHDT and CDR2 is YNNKEL (reference sequence). Trimming took 5 bases from V and 7 from J; bases not matched to a gene: 8. The CDR3 region has the DNA TGTGCCAGCAGCGCTCCACTAGCGGGGGGGCGGAATGAGCAGTTCTTC. It encodes CASSAPLAGGRNEQFF.

This rearrangement joins TRBV19 to TRBJ1-2; 8 bases match TRBD1. J lost 8 bases, V lost 6 bases, and 11 bases had no gene match. The CDR3 consists of 14 residues. Germline CDR1 is LNHDA and CDR2 is SQIVND (reference sequence). The CDR3 here is CASRVTGGKGGYTF. CDR3 coding DNA: TGTGCCAGTAGAGTCACAGGGGGAAAGGGCGGCTACACCTTC.